The next 22 T cell receptor beta chains were all read from a single sample in a study of human T cells and chemical hapten exposure. Time point meaning: pre-sensitization, week 0. This sample's treatment: therapeutic diphenylcyclopropenone sensitization with weekly scalp DPC. TCRdb reprocessed the RACE reads via MiXCR and lists one record per CDR3 protein. This table holds around 56,000 distinct CDR3 sequences, around 10% found once. The material sequenced was whole blood, taken in connection with sensitization to the hapten diphenylcyclopropenone (DPC). The receptors were sampled from a man aged 40-49 years with alopecia areata. Some clones in this sample may be carry-over from other donors' samples.

The V gene is TRBV18, the J gene TRBJ2-7, with TRBD1 identical over 7 bases. Germline V gene lookup returns CDR1 KGHSH and CDR2 LQKENI. J gave up 3 bases and V 3 bases, and 8 bases lay outside the gene matches. The CDR3 consists of 15 residues. Written as DNA, the CDR3 is TGTGCCAGCTCACCTCAACCGGGACAGAACTACGAGCAGTACTTC. Translation gives CASSPQPGQNYEQYF.

The chain combines TRBV7-3 with TRBJ2-1; 10 positions agree with TRBD2. V was pared by 2 bases and J by 1 base, with 5 bases of the junction left unmatched. From germline, CDR1 is SGHTA and CDR2 FQGTGA. The CDR3 sequence is 17 residues long. The CDR3 DNA sequence: TGTGCCAGCAGCTTATTTCCTAGCGGGAGTTCCTACAATGAGCAGTTCTTC. Translating it yields CASSLFPSGSSYNEQFF.

This clonotype turned up a few times. The V and J genes are TRBV4-2 and TRBJ2-3; 7 bases match TRBD2. The ends lost 0 bases at V and 9 bases at J; junction bases unmatched: 24. Germline values: CDR1 LGHNA, CDR2 YNFKEQ. The CDR3 totals 20 residues. CDR3 amino acids: CASSQERAVRGSAGSGTQYF. The CDR3 DNA is TGTGCCAGCAGCCAAGAACGGGCCGTCCGGGGGTCAGCGGGATCAGGAACGCAGTATTTT.

This clonotype is a singleton in its sample. The chain joins TRBV5-4 to TRBJ2-1; possibly TRBD2 for D (5 bases). The CDR3 is 14 residues long. Germline V gene sequence: CDR1 SGHNT, CDR2 YYREEE (reference sequence). Trimming took 0 bases from V and 6 from J, leaving 10 bases between them. The CDR3 here is CASSLVRESNEQFF. The CDR3 nucleotides are TGTGCCAGCAGCTTGGTACGGGAAAGCAATGAGCAGTTCTTC.

This clonotype appeared a few times. The chain has TRBV11-2 and TRBJ2-4, with D possibly TRBD2 on 6 matching bases. CDR3 length: 15 residues. Germline assignment: CDR1 SGHAT and CDR2 FQNNGV. Trimming shortened V by 8 bases and J by 6 bases, and 20 bases separated the two germline ends. In DNA, the CDR3 is TGTGCCAGCTCCCAAACAGGCGGGATGGGAAACATTCAGTACTTC. Translation: CASSQTGGMGNIQYF. The full variable domain, with the rest looked up from reference TRBV11-2 and TRBJ2-4, is EAGVAQSPRYKIIEKRQSVAFWCNPISGHATLYWYQQILGQGPKLLIQFQNNGVVDDSQLPKDRFSAERLKGVDSTLKIQPAKLEDSAVYLCASSQTGGMGNIQYFGAGTRLSVL.

This chain uses TRBV19 with TRBJ2-2; D ambiguous. V was shortened by 3 bases and J by 6 bases, with 8 bases between the two germline ends. CDR1 and CDR2 from the germline V gene are LNHDA and SQIVND (reference sequence). The CDR3 length is 13 residues. The CDR3 DNA sequence: TGTGCCAGTAGTATTCGAGTGGCCGGGGAGCTGTTTTTT. Its protein is CASSIRVAGELFF.

This clonotype was seen only a few times. The rearrangement joins TRBV28 to TRBJ1-2; 7 nucleotides agree with TRBD1. CDR1 MDHEN and CDR2 SYDVKM come from the germline V gene. The CDR3 totals 15 residues. Trimming cost V 6 bases and J 4 bases; bases outside gene matches: 11. The CDR3 bases are TGTGCCAGCAGCCCAGGGACAGTCCTCCGCTATGGCTACACCTTC. Translating it yields CASSPGTVLRYGYTF.

This chain links TRBV6-2 or TRBV6-3 with TRBJ2-7, with D hard to call. The length of the CDR3 is 15 residues. The V gene's germline CDR1 is MNHEY and CDR2 SVGEGT. With 7 bases removed from V and 4 bases from J, the gap between germline ends came to 20 bases. Here the CDR3 DNA reads TGTGCCAGCACTGAAGGTATCATTTCATCATACGAGCAGTACTTC. This gives the protein CASTEGIISSYEQYF.

The gene calls are TRBV2 and TRBJ1-1; 10 nucleotides align to TRBD1. Germline V CDR1 and CDR2: SNHLY, FYNNEI. The CDR3 covers 14 residues. The V and J ends lost 2 bases and 11 bases, in that order; junction bases with no gene match: 8. The CDR3 nucleotides are TGTGCCAGCAGTGAAATTCAGGGACAGGGGATTGCTTTCTTT. Translated: CASSEIQGQGIAFF.

This clonotype was picked up a small number of times. V and J are TRBV7-8 and TRBJ1-1; a weak D match, TRBD1 (6 bases). CDR3 length equals 16 residues. The V end lost 5 bases, the J end lost 4 bases, and 20 bases lay between the germline ends. From germline, CDR1 is SGHVS and CDR2 FQNEAQ. The CDR3 protein is CASSPNTRRGGTEAFF. In DNA, the CDR3 is TGTGCCAGCAGCCCGAACACCAGGAGAGGGGGCACTGAAGCTTTCTTT.

This clonotype turned up a few times. The genes are TRBV11-3 and TRBJ2-4, with D uncertain. The CDR3 spans 13 residues. From germline, CDR1 is SGHNT and CDR2 YENEEA. Trimming removed 3 bases at V and 8 bases at J, with 11 bases between. For the CDR3, the DNA is TGTGCCAGCAGCTTTCGGACCAGCGACATTCAGTACTTC. It specifies CASSFRTSDIQYF.

Many counts were recorded for this clonotype. This chain joins TRBV6-2 or TRBV6-3 and TRBJ2-7; D possibly corresponds to TRBD2 (6 bases). The CDR3 length is 15 residues. The V gene lost 7 bases and the J gene lost 3 bases, with 19 bases spanning the gap. Germline-derived CDR1 and CDR2 are MNHEY and SVGEGT. The CDR3: CASTSFGGGLYEQYF. CDR3 nucleotides: TGTGCCAGCACCTCCTTTGGGGGAGGCCTCTACGAGCAGTACTTC.

This clonotype was seen a handful of times. The gene calls are TRBV20-1 and TRBJ2-1; the D gene is possibly TRBD2 (6 bases). Germline V gene data show CDR1 as DFQATT and CDR2 as SNEGSKA (reference sequence). The ends were cut back, 6 bases at V and 10 bases at J, with 16 bases in the middle. The length of the CDR3 is 12 residues. For the CDR3, the DNA is TGCAGTGCCACGACTAGATTGGACGAGCAGTTCTTC. Translation: CSATTRLDEQFF.

This clonotype appeared many times. The rearrangement joins TRBV11-3 to TRBJ2-2, with D perhaps TRBD2 (6 bases). V was pared by 1 base and J by 4 bases, with 13 bases between. CDR1 SGHNT and CDR2 YENEEA come from the germline V gene. The CDR3 length is 16 residues. CDR3 in DNA: TGTGCCAGCAGCTTAGCGGCGGGAAGTAGCACCGGGGAGCTGTTTTTT. Protein sequence: CASSLAAGSSTGELFF.

The J gene is TRBJ2-5, the V gene TRBV28; D gene ambiguous. The CDR3 spans 13 residues. V lost 5 bases, J lost 4 bases, and 11 bases lay in between. From germline, CDR1 is MDHEN and CDR2 SYDVKM. CDR3 nucleotide sequence: TGTGCCAGCAGTGTACCCCCGACAGAGACCCAGTACTTC. Translation gives CASSVPPTETQYF.

This clonotype was picked up a small number of times. The chain links TRBV19 to TRBJ1-5; perhaps TRBD1 as D (5 bases). CDR3 length: 14 residues. Germline V gene sequence: CDR1 LNHDA, CDR2 SQIVND (reference sequence). Trimming took 5 bases from V and 0 from J, leaving 8 bases between them. CDR3 loop: CASSPGGSNQPQHF. CDR3 coding DNA: TGTGCCAGTAGTCCCGGGGGTAGCAATCAGCCCCAGCATTTT.

This clonotype was detected many times. V usage is TRBV6-1 and J usage is TRBJ2-2; the match to TRBD2 covers 13 bases. V lost 4 bases and J lost 4; bases outside the gene matches: 0. This CDR3 comprises 15 residues. Germline V CDR1 and CDR2: MNHNS, SASEGT. The CDR3 loop is CASSGTSGSTGELFF. The CDR3 DNA reads TGTGCCAGCAGTGGGACTAGCGGGAGCACCGGGGAGCTGTTTTTT.

This clonotype was detected a few times. The genes are TRBV7-8 and TRBJ2-2; weak D call: TRBD2 (6 bases). V gave up 5 bases and J gave up 6 bases, with 13 bases separating them. Germline V CDR1 and CDR2: SGHVS, FQNEAQ. The CDR3 totals 14 residues. CDR3 nucleotides: TGTGCCAGCAGCCGAGGTCCGGGGGCCGGGGAGCTGTTTTTT. Protein product: CASSRGPGAGELFF.

The rearrangement links TRBV5-1 to TRBJ2-5; D unresolved. The germline CDR1 and CDR2 sequences are SGHRS and YFSETQ. The V and J ends lost 3 bases and 3 bases respectively, with 6 bases between them. The CDR3 covers 12 residues. The DNA of the CDR3 is TGCGCCAGCAGCTACGGCAAAGAGACCCAGTACTTC. This codes for CASSYGKETQYF.

This clonotype was seen just once. The J gene is TRBJ2-5, the V gene TRBV18; unclear D gene. The V end lost 3 bases, the J end lost 3 bases, and 11 bases lay between the germline ends. CDR1 is KGHSH, CDR2 LQKENI, per germline. This CDR3 comprises 14 residues. CDR3 protein: CASSPTGLKETQYF. CDR3 in DNA: TGTGCCAGCTCACCCACGGGCCTGAAAGAGACCCAGTACTTC.

The chain employs TRBV6-2 or TRBV6-3 and TRBJ2-1, with D tentatively TRBD2 (6 bases). The CDR3 is 18 amino acids. With 0 bases removed from V and 0 bases from J, the gap between germline ends came to 15 bases. Per the germline V gene, CDR1 is MNHEY and CDR2 is SVGEGT. CDR3 DNA sequence: TGTGCCAGCAGTTACTCTGTCCTAGCGAGTAGCTCCTACAATGAGCAGTTCTTC. Translating gives CASSYSVLASSSYNEQFF.

This clonotype was observed many times. This chain links TRBV11-2 with TRBJ2-7, with a tentative D call TRBD1 (5 bases). Germline CDR1 SGHAT, CDR2 FQNNGV. The CDR3 totals 14 residues. The germline V and J ends were trimmed by 3 bases and 2 bases, with 11 bases remaining between them. The CDR3 DNA reads as TGTGCCAGCAGCTTCGCGACAGCCACCTACGAGCAGTACTTC. Protein product: CASSFATATYEQYF. Full variable domain (missing parts from reference TRBV11-2 and TRBJ2-7): EAGVAQSPRYKIIEKRQSVAFWCNPISGHATLYWYQQILGQGPKLLIQFQNNGVVDDSQLPKDRFSAERLKGVDSTLKIQPAKLEDSAVYLCASSFATATYEQYFGPGTRLTVT.